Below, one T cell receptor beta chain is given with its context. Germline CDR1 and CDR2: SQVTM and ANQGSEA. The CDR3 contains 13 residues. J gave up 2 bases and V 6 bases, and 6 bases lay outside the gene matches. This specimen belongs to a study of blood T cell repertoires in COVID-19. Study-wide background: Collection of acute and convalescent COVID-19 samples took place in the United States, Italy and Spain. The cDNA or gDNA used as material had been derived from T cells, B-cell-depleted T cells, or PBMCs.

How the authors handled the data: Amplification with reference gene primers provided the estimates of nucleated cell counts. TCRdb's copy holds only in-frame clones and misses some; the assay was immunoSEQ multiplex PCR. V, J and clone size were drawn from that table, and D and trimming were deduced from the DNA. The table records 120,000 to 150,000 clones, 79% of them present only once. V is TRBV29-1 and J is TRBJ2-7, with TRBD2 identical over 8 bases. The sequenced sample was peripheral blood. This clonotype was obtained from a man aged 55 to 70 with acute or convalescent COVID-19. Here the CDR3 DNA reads TGCAGCGTCGGGGGGGGGTACGCCTACGAGCAGTACTTC. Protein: CSVGGGYAYEQYF.